The T cell receptor (beta chain) described here comes from a study of T cells in Graves' hyperthyroidism and ophthalmopathy. Study-level findings and limits: The model predicted ophthalmopathy a median roughly 6.3 months before onset.

Ophthalmopathy patients all had a Clinical Activity Score of at least 3, a NOSPECS grade of at least 4 and disease under 3 months old. Fresh peripheral blood, 8 to 10 ml, was the source of the PBMCs. Using RNA transcripts as the source, TCR beta CDR3 regions were amplified. The TCR CDR3 was amplified in a first-round RT-PCR using the HTBI primer set. One entry per CDR3 protein results from TCRdb running MiXCR on the multiplex PCR reads. Of hundreds of thousands of distinct CDR3 sequences detected, around 24% appear once; the ten largest clones hold roughly 12%. Germline V lookup: CDR1 MNHEY, CDR2 SMNVEV (reference sequence). The CDR3 is 18 amino acids. V was shortened by 0 bases and J by 5 bases, with 23 bases between the two germline ends. This clonotype came up a few times. What it binds is not known.

The sequence was collected from a woman aged 25 to 39 with Graves' ophthalmopathy. The sample was blood. The chain links TRBV27 to TRBJ2-7; D is perhaps TRBD2 (6 bases). The CDR3 nucleotides read TGTGCCAGCAGTTTATCGAGTCCTACTAGCCACCCATGGCACGAGCAGTACTTC. This encodes CASSLSSPTSHPWHEQYF.